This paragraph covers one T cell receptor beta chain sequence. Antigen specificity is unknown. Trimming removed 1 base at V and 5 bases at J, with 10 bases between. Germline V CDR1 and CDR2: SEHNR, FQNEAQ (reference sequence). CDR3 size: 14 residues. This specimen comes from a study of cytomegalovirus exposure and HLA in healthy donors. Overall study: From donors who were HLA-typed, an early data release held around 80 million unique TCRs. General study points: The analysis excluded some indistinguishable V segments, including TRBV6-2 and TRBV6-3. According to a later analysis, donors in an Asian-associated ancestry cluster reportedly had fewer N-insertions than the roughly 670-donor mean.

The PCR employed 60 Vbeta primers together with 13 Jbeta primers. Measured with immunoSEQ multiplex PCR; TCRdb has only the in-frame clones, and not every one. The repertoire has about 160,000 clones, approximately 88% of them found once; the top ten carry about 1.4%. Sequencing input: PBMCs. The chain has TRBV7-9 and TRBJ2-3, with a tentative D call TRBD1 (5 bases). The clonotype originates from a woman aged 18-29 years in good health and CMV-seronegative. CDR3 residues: CASSLVSQGDTQYF. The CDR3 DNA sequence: TGTGCCAGCAGCTTAGTATCCCAGGGAGATACGCAGTATTTT.